Below, 11 T cell receptor beta chains from the same sample are listed, as sequenced in a study of response to subunit inactivated influenza vaccine. TCRdb reprocessed the RT-PCR reads via MiXCR and lists one record per CDR3 protein. This table holds a few hundred thousand distinct CDR3 sequences, 20% to 25% found once. Sequenced material: PBMCs from blood, taken approximately 20 months after vaccination. These receptors came from a man between 50 and 69 years old who received an inactivated influenza vaccine.

This clonotype came up many times. At one end the junction does not follow the germline gene, possibly because of a read error. The chain couples TRBV10-3 to TRBJ1-2, with 9 bases matching TRBD1. The CDR3 totals 12 residues. CDR1 and CDR2 from the germline V gene are ENHRY and SYGVKD. The CDR3 nucleotides are TGTGCCACCAGTAGGACAGGGGATGGCTACACCTTC. It is translated as CATSRTGDGYTF.

The V and J genes are TRBV25-1 and TRBJ2-7; D is unclear. Trimming stripped 4 bases from V and 4 bases from J, with 17 bases between. This CDR3 contains 15 residues. The germline V gene encodes CDR1 MGHDK and CDR2 SYGVNS. CDR3 in amino acids: CASSATTVIAYEQYF. The CDR3, as DNA: TGTGCCAGCAGTGCCACGACGGTGATTGCTTACGAGCAGTACTTC.

This chain connects TRBV5-1 to TRBJ2-3; 8 positions match TRBD1. This CDR3 comprises 14 residues. CDR1 SGHRS and CDR2 YFSETQ come from the germline V gene. Losses at the gene ends were 2 bases for V and 5 bases for J; bases not matched to a gene: 4. DNA of the CDR3: TGCGCCAGCAGCTTTGTAGGGACAGGAGATACGCAGTATTTT. Translating it yields CASSFVGTGDTQYF.

This clonotype has just a few counts. The rearrangement uses TRBV15 and TRBJ1-4; the D is unclear. Germline V gene sequence: CDR1 LNHNV, CDR2 YYDKDF (reference sequence). The CDR3 runs 17 residues. V was cut by 0 bases and J by 2 bases, with 13 bases left in between. The CDR3 reads CATSRDRGISTNEKLFF. The DNA for the CDR3 is TGTGCCACCAGCAGAGATAGAGGGATCTCCACTAATGAAAAACTGTTTTTT.

This clonotype was counted between two and nine times. The chain has TRBV11-2 and TRBJ1-2; no clear D gene. V was shortened by 5 bases and J by 7 bases, with 14 bases between the two germline ends. The CDR3 is 13 amino acids. Looked up from germline, CDR1 is SGHAT and CDR2 is FQNNGV. CDR3 nucleotide sequence: TGTGCCAGCAGCCGAGCTCGGGGAGGTGGCTACACCTTC. As protein: CASSRARGGGYTF. The complete variable domain, with remaining parts taken from reference TRBV11-2 and TRBJ1-2, reads EAGVAQSPRYKIIEKRQSVAFWCNPISGHATLYWYQQILGQGPKLLIQFQNNGVVDDSQLPKDRFSAERLKGVDSTLKIQPAKLEDSAVYLCASSRARGGGYTFGSGTRLTVV.

The chain links TRBV20-1 to TRBJ2-5; TRBD1 aligns across 9 bases. The V gene's germline CDR1 is DFQATT and CDR2 SNEGSKA (reference sequence). This CDR3 is 13 amino acids long. V trimming: 6 bases; J trimming: 6 bases; junction bases outside the gene matches: 8. The CDR3 DNA sequence: TGCAGTGCACAGACAGGGGGGAGGAAGACCCAGTACTTC. This codes for CSAQTGGRKTQYF.

There are a few counts of this clonotype. The chain employs TRBV29-1 and TRBJ2-3; the match to TRBD2 covers 7 bases. Germline CDR1 SQVTM, CDR2 ANQGSEA. CDR3 length equals 15 residues. V was clipped by 7 bases and J by 0 bases; unmatched bases: 10. The chain's CDR3 is CSARPRLASTDTQYF. The CDR3 DNA sequence: TGCAGCGCTAGGCCAAGACTAGCTAGCACAGATACGCAGTATTTT.

The sample holds many counts of this clonotype. The chain recombines TRBV11-2 with TRBJ1-2, with a weak D call TRBD1 (6 bases). V was clipped by 8 bases and J by 5 bases, with 18 bases between them. This CDR3 comprises 14 residues. CDR1 is SGHAT and CDR2 is FQNNGV in the germline V gene. Here the CDR3 reads CASAEAGDWYGYTF. In nucleotides, the CDR3 is TGTGCCAGCGCCGAGGCAGGGGATTGGTATGGCTACACCTTC.

This clonotype showed up just a few times. The chain uses TRBV12-3 or TRBV12-4 and TRBJ1-1, with 9 bases that match TRBD1. J gave up 3 bases and V 1 base, and 3 bases lay outside the gene matches. The CDR3 runs 15 residues. The CDR3: CASSLGWDRDTEAFF. CDR3 sequence (DNA): TGTGCCAGCAGTTTAGGTTGGGACAGGGACACTGAAGCTTTCTTT.

This clonotype was detected a few times. The rearrangement links TRBV2 to TRBJ2-1, with unresolved D. V was clipped by 5 bases and J by 7 bases, with 6 bases between them. Germline assignment: CDR1 SNHLY and CDR2 FYNNEI. The CDR3 length is 11 residues. The CDR3 DNA reads TGTGCCAGCAGTAGGGTGAATGAGCAGTTCTTC. Its translation: CASSRVNEQFF.

At least ten counts were recorded for this clonotype. The chain couples TRBV19 to TRBJ1-2; D remains ambiguous. The CDR3 runs 16 residues. The germline V gene encodes CDR1 LNHDA and CDR2 SQIVND (reference sequence). Deletions cut 1 base from V and 0 bases from J, with 12 bases between. Written as DNA, the CDR3 is TGTGCCAGTAGTATAGGTTGGCGAGGATCTAACTATGGCTACACCTTC. Its protein is CASSIGWRGSNYGYTF.